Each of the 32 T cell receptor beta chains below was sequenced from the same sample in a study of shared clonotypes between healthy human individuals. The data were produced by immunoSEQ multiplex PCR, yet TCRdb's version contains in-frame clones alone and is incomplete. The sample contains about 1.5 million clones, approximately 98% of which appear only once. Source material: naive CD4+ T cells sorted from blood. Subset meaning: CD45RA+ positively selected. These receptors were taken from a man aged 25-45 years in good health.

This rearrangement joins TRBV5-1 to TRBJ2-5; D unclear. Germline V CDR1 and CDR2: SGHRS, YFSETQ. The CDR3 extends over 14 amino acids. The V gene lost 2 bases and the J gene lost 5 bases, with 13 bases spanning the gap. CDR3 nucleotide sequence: TGCGCCAGCAGCTTAACAGCCGGGCTGGAGACCCAGTACTTC. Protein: CASSLTAGLETQYF.

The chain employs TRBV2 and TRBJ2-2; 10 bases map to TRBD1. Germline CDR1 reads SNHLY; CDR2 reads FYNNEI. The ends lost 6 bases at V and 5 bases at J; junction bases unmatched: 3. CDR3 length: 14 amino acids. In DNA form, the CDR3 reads TGTGCCAGCAGGGACAGGGGGTATACCGGGGAGCTGTTTTTT. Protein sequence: CASRDRGYTGELFF.

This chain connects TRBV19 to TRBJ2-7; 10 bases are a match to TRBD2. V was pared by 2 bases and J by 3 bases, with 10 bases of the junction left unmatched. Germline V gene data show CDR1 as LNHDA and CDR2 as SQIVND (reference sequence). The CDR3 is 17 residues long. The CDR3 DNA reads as TGTGCCAGTAGTATACACCACTCTAGCGGGGGATACTACGAGCAGTACTTC. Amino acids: CASSIHHSSGGYYEQYF.

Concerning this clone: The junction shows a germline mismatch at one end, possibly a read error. The CDR3, as DNA: TGTGGGGGTGGGCAGCCCCAGCATTTT. Encoded protein: CGGGQPQHF. The chain combines TRBV20-1 with TRBJ1-5; D is possibly TRBD1 (5 bases). The CDR3 runs 9 residues. Germline CDR1 DFQATT, CDR2 SNEGSKA (reference sequence).

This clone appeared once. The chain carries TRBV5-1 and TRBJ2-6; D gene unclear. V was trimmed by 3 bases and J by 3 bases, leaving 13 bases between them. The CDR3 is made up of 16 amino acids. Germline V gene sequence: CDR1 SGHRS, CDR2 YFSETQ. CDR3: CASSYVRADGANVLTF. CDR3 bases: TGCGCCAGCAGCTACGTAAGGGCCGATGGGGCCAACGTCCTGACTTTC.

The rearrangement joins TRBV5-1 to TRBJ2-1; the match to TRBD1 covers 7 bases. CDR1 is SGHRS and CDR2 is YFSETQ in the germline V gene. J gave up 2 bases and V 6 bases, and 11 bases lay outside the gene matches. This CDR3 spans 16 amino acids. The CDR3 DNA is TGCGCCAGCACCCCATTGACAGGGCCAGCCTACAATGAGCAGTTCTTC. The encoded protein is CASTPLTGPAYNEQFF.

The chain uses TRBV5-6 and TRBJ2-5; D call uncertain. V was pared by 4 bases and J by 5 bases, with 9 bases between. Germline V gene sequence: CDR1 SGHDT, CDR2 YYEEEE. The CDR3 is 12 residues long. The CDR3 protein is CASSMNEETQYF. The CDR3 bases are TGTGCCAGCAGCATGAATGAGGAGACCCAGTACTTC.

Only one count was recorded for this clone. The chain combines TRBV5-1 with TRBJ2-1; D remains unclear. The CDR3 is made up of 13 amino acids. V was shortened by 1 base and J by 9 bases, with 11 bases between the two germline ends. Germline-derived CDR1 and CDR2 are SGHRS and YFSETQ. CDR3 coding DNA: TGCGCCAGCAGCTTGCAAGTAGAGAGTGAGCAGTTCTTC. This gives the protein CASSLQVESEQFF.

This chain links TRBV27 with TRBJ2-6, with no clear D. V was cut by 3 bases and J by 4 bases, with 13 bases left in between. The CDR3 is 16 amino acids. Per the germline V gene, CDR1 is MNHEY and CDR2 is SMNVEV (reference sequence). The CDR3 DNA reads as TGTGCCAGCAGTTTCATCCGCCCGGAAGGGGCCAACGTCCTGACTTTC. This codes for CASSFIRPEGANVLTF. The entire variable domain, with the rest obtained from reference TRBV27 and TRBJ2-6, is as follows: EAQVTQNPRYLITVTGKKLTVTCSQNMNHEYMSWYRQDPGLGLRQIYYSMNVEVTDKGDVPEGYKVSRKEKRNFPLILESPSPNQTSLYFCASSFIRPEGANVLTFGAGSRLTVL.

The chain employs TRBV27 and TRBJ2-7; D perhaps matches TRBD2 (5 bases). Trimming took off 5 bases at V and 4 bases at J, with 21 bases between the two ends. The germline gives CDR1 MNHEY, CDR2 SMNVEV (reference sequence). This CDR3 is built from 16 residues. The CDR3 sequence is CASSPRGSRREYEQYF. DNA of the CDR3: TGTGCCAGCAGTCCCCGTGGGAGCCGACGGGAATACGAGCAGTACTTC.

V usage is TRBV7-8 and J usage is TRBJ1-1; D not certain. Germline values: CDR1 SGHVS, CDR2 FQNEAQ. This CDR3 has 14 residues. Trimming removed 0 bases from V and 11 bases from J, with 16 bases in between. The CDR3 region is CASSLAEVTSQAFF. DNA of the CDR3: TGTGCCAGCAGCTTAGCGGAGGTCACAAGCCAGGCTTTCTTT.

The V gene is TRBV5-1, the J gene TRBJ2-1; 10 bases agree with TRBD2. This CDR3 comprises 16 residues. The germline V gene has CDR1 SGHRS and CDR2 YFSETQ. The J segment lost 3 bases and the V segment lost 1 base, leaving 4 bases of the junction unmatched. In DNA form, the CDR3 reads TGCGCCAGCAGCTTGCAATTAGCGGGAGGCTACAATGAGCAGTTCTTC. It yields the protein CASSLQLAGGYNEQFF.

CDR3 sequence (DNA): TGTGCCAGCAGCCTGACTCCACGGAACACTGAAGCTTTCTTT. Protein sequence: CASSLTPRNTEAFF. The chain couples TRBV28 to TRBJ1-1; unclear D gene. Per the germline V gene, CDR1 is MDHEN and CDR2 is SYDVKM. V was trimmed by 6 bases and J by 1 base, leaving 12 bases between them. The CDR3 is made up of 14 amino acids.

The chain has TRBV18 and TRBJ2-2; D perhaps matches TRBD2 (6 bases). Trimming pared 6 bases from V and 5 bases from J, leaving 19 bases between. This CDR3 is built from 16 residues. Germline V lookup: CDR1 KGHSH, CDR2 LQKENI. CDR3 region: CASSPYHGGTTGELFF. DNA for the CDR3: TGTGCCAGCTCCCCCTACCACGGCGGGACGACCGGGGAGCTGTTTTTT.

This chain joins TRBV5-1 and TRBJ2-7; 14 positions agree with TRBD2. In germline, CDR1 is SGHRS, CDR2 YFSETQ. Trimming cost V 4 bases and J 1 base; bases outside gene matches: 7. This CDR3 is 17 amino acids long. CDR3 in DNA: TGCGCCAGCAGCCCGGGACTAGCGGGAGCTCTTTCCTACGAGCAGTACTTC. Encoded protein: CASSPGLAGALSYEQYF.

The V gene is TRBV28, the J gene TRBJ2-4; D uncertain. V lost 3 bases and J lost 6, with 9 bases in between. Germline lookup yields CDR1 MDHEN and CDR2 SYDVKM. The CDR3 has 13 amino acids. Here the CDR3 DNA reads TGTGCCAGCAGTTTGGTGGGGATAAACATTCAGTACTTC. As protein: CASSLVGINIQYF. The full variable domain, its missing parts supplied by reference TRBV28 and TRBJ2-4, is DVKVTQSSRYLVKRTGEKVFLECVQDMDHENMFWYRQDPGLGLRLIYFSYDVKMKEKGDIPEGYSVSREKKERFSLILESASTNQTSMYLCASSLVGINIQYFGAGTRLSVL.

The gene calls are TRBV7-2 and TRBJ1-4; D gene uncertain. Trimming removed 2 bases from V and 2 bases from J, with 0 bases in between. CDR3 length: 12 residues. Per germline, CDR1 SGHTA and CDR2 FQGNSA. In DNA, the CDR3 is TGTGCCAGCAGCTTAACTAATGAAAAACTGTTTTTT. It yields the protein CASSLTNEKLFF.

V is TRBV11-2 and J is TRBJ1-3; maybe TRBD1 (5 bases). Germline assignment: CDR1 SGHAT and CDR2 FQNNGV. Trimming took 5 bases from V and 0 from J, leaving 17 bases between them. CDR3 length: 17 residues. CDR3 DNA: TGTGCCAGCAGCCTTGCTAGGGGTCCCCTCTCTGGAAACACCATATATTTT. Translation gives CASSLARGPLSGNTIYF.

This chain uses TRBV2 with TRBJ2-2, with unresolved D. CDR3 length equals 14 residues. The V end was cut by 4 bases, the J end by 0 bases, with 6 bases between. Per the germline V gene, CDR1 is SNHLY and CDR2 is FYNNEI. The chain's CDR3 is CASSGHPNTGELFF. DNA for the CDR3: TGTGCCAGCAGTGGACACCCGAACACCGGGGAGCTGTTTTTT.

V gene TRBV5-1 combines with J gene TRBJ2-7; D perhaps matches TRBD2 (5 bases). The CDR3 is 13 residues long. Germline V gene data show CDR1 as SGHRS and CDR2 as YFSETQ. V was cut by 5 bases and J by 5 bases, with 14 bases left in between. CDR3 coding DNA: TGCGCCAGCAGAATTGAGGGCGCCAACGAGCAGTACTTC. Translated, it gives CASRIEGANEQYF.

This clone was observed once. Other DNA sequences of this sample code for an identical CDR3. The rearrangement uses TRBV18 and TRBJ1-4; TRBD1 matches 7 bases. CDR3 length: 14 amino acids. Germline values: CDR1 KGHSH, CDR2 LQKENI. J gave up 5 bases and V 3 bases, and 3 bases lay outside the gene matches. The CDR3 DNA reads TGTGCCAGCTCACCCGGGACAGCGAATGAAAAACTGTTTTTT. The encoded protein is CASSPGTANEKLFF.

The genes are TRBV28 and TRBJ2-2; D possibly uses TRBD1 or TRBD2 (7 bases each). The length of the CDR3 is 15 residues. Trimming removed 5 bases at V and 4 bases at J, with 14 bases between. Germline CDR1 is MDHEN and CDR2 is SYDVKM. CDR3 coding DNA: TGTGCCAGCAGTCACAGGGGAGGGTTCACCGGGGAGCTGTTTTTT. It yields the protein CASSHRGGFTGELFF.

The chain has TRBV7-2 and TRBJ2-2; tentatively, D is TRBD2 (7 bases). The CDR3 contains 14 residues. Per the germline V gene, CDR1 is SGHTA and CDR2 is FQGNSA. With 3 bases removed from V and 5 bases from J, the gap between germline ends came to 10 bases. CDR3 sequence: CASSFRGGTGELFF. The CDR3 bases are TGTGCCAGCAGCTTCAGGGGAGGGACCGGGGAGCTGTTTTTT. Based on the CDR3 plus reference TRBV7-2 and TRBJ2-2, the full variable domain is GAGVSQSPSNKVTEKGKDVELRCDPISGHTALYWYRQSLGQGLEFLIYFQGNSAPDKSGLPSDRFSAERTGGSVSTLTIQRTQQEDSAVYLCASSFRGGTGELFFGEGSRLTVL.

The CDR3 DNA reads as TGTGCCAGCGGGGCGGGAGTGTCCGGGGAGCTGTTTTTT. This encodes CASGAGVSGELFF. V gene TRBV9 combines with J gene TRBJ2-2, with TRBD2 matching over 7 bases. After removal of 7 bases from V and 6 bases from J, the junction contained 6 bases not matched to a gene. The CDR3 sequence is 13 residues long. Germline V gene data show CDR1 as SGDLS and CDR2 as YYNGEE.

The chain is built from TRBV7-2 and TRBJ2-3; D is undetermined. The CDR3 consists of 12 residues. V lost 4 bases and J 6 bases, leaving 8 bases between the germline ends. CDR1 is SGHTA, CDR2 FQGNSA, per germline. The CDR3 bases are TGTGCCAGCAGCTCGTGGGGTGATACGCAGTATTTT. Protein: CASSSWGDTQYF.

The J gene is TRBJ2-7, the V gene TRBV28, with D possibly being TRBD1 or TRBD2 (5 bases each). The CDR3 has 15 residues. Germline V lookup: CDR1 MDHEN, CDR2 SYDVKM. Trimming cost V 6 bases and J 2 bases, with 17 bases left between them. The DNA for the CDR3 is TGTGCCAGCAGAGGTACCGGGACCTTTACCTACGAGCAGTACTTC. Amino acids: CASRGTGTFTYEQYF.

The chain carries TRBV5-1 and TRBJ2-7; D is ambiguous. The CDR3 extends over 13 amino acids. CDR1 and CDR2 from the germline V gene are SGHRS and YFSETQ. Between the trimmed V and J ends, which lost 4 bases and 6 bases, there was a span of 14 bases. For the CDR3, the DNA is TGCGCCAGCAGCCCACAGACGGAGTCCGAGCAGTACTTC. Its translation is CASSPQTESEQYF. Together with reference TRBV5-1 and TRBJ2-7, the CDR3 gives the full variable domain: KAGVTQTPRYLIKTRGQQVTLSCSPISGHRSVSWYQQTPGQGLQFLFEYFSETQRNKGNFPGRFSGRQFSNSRSEMNVSTLELGDSALYLCASSPQTESEQYFGPGTRLTVT.

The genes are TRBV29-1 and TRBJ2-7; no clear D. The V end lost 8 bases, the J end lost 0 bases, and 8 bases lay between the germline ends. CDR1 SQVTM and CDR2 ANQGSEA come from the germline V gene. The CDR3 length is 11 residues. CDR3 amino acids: CSCHSSYEQYF. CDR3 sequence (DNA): TGCAGCTGTCATAGCTCCTACGAGCAGTACTTC.

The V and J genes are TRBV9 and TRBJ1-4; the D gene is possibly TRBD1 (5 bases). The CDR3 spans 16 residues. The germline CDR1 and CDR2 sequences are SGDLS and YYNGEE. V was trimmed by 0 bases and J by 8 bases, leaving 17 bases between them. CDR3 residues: CASSVGVGGLDEKLFF. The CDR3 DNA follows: TGTGCCAGCAGCGTAGGAGTGGGGGGTCTGGACGAAAAACTGTTTTTT.

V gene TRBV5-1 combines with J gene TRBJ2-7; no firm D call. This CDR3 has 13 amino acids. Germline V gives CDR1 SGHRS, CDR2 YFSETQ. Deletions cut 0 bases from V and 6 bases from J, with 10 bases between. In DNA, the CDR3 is TGCGCCAGCAGCTTGGGGCCGGGTGGCGAGCAGTACTTC. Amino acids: CASSLGPGGEQYF. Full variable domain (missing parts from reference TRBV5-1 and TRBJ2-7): KAGVTQTPRYLIKTRGQQVTLSCSPISGHRSVSWYQQTPGQGLQFLFEYFSETQRNKGNFPGRFSGRQFSNSRSEMNVSTLELGDSALYLCASSLGPGGEQYFGPGTRLTVT.

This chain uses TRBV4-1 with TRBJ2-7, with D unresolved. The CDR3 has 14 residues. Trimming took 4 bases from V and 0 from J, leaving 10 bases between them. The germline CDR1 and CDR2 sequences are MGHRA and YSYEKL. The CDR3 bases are TGCGCCAGCAGCCTCTACCACGGCTCCTACGAGCAGTACTTC. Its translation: CASSLYHGSYEQYF.

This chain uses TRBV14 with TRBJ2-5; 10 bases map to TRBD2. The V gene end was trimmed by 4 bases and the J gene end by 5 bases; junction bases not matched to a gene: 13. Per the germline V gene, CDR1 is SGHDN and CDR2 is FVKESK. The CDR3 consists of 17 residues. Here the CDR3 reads CASSPGSGRALGETQYF. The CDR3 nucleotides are TGTGCCAGCAGCCCTGGCAGCGGGAGGGCCCTCGGGGAGACCCAGTACTTC.